This TCR beta chain was sequenced in a study of blood T cell repertoires in COVID-19. Study details: Material from acute and convalescent COVID-19 was sourced from the United States, Italy and Spain.

The method was immunoSEQ multiplex PCR; TCRdb's version includes in-frame clones alone and lacks a portion of them. This sample has over 50,000 clones, with 85% found just once. This CDR3 has 14 amino acids. Germline lookup yields CDR1 LNHDA and CDR2 SQIVND (reference sequence). Trimming left V 2 bases short and J 1 base short, with 5 bases between. Sequencing was carried out using peripheral blood. This sequence joins TRBV19 and TRBJ2-2; D gene uncertain. The receptor was isolated from a human donor in a cohort sampled during active COVID-19. The CDR3 loop reads CASSILENTGELFF. The CDR3, as DNA: TGTGCCAGTAGTATACTAGAGAACACCGGGGAGCTGTTTTTT.